The 23 T cell receptor beta chains listed next were all sequenced from one sample in a study of cytomegalovirus exposure and HLA in healthy donors. The PCR used 60 Vbeta and 13 Jbeta primers. The protocol was immunoSEQ multiplex PCR, while the TCRdb copy is restricted to in-frame clones and leaves out a portion. The sample holds under 150,000 clones, approximately 75% seen once. Sequenced: PBMCs. These receptors originate from a man aged 45 to 65 in good health and CMV-seropositive.

A few counts support this clone. The chain has TRBV5-4 and TRBJ1-6; D uncertain. This CDR3 comprises 14 residues. The germline V gene has CDR1 SGHNT and CDR2 YYREEE (reference sequence). Trimming stripped 2 bases from V and 9 bases from J, with 12 bases between. The CDR3 region is CASSFGEGVSPLHF. In nucleotides, the CDR3 is TGTGCCAGCAGCTTCGGGGAGGGAGTTTCACCCCTCCACTTT.

This clone was detected only a few times. The rearrangement links TRBV9 to TRBJ2-2, with D possibly being TRBD2 (6 bases). The CDR3 loop spans 14 amino acids. From germline, CDR1 is SGDLS and CDR2 YYNGEE. V lost 7 bases to trimming and J lost 0 bases, with 10 bases between them. The CDR3 sequence: CASVGGANTGELFF. In DNA, the CDR3 is TGTGCCAGCGTGGGGGGAGCGAACACCGGGGAGCTGTTTTTT.

The J gene is TRBJ2-5, the V gene TRBV6-1; a possible D gene is TRBD2 (5 bases). Per germline, CDR1 MNHNS and CDR2 SASEGT. V was cut by 4 bases and J by 2 bases, with 14 bases left in between. The CDR3 totals 15 residues. The CDR3 bases are TGTGCCAGCAGTGCCCTGGGAGCGCCACAAGAGACCCAGTACTTC. Translating it yields CASSALGAPQETQYF.

The CDR3 loop is CASRITSGIETQYF. The CDR3 DNA reads as TGTGCCAGCAGGATCACTAGCGGGATAGAGACCCAGTACTTC. This chain links TRBV6-6 with TRBJ2-5, with TRBD2 identical over 10 bases. V shed 6 bases, J shed 4 bases, and the junction held 5 bases outside the gene matches. The CDR3 consists of 14 residues. Germline values: CDR1 MNHNY, CDR2 SVGAGI (reference sequence).

V is TRBV7-3 and J is TRBJ2-7; 7 bases agree with TRBD2. There are 14 residues in the CDR3. After removal of 0 bases from V and 5 bases from J, the junction contained 4 bases not matched to a gene. Per the germline V gene, CDR1 is SGHTA and CDR2 is FQGTGA. The CDR3 region is CASSLTTAGDEQYF. In nucleotides, the CDR3 is TGTGCCAGCAGCTTAACGACGGCGGGGGACGAGCAGTACTTC.

J is TRBJ2-3 and V is TRBV6-4, with D perhaps TRBD2 (6 bases). Per the germline V gene, CDR1 is MRHNA and CDR2 is SNTAGT. The CDR3 sequence is 15 residues long. Trimming took 6 bases from V and 2 from J, leaving 15 bases between them. CDR3 region: CASSTDGLTTDTQYF. The CDR3 nucleotides read TGTGCCAGCAGCACCGACGGACTAACCACAGATACGCAGTATTTT.

This clone has just a few counts. The chain recombines TRBV19 with TRBJ2-3; D perhaps matches TRBD1 (5 bases). The germline V gene encodes CDR1 LNHDA and CDR2 SQIVND (reference sequence). The length of the CDR3 is 13 residues. The germline V and J ends were trimmed by 7 bases and 5 bases, with 13 bases remaining between them. Written as DNA, the CDR3 is TGTGCCAGTAATGGCAGGGATGTAGATACGCAGTATTTT. Translating it yields CASNGRDVDTQYF.

This clone was seen only a few times. The chain links TRBV7-2 to TRBJ2-7; 8 bases are shared with TRBD2. This CDR3 has 14 amino acids. The V and J ends lost 0 bases and 5 bases, in that order; junction bases with no gene match: 3. Per germline, CDR1 SGHTA and CDR2 FQGNSA. The CDR3 nucleotides read TGTGCCAGCAGCTTAGCGCGGGGGGCCCACGAGCAGTACTTC. This sequence encodes CASSLARGAHEQYF.

V gene TRBV6-6 combines with J gene TRBJ1-5, with a tentative D call TRBD1 (5 bases). The CDR3 has 14 residues. Germline CDR1 reads MNHNY; CDR2 reads SVGAGI (reference sequence). The V end was cut by 8 bases, the J end by 3 bases, with 14 bases between. The CDR3 protein is CASVRGGDNQPQHF. CDR3 bases: TGTGCCAGCGTCAGAGGAGGGGACAATCAGCCCCAGCATTTT.

A single count supports this clone. This CDR3 is CASSSTGSHGYTF. The DNA of the CDR3 is TGTGCCAGCAGCTCAACGGGGTCTCATGGCTACACCTTC. The genes are TRBV7-8 and TRBJ1-2; D is ambiguous. V lost 4 bases, J lost 6 bases, and 12 bases lay in between. CDR3 length equals 13 residues. CDR1 is SGHVS and CDR2 is FQNEAQ in the germline V gene.

The chain joins TRBV6-5 to TRBJ1-2, with D maybe TRBD1 (5 bases). The CDR3 has 13 residues. The V gene's germline CDR1 is MNHEY and CDR2 SVGAGI. V was shortened by 7 bases and J by 7 bases, with 16 bases between the two germline ends. DNA for the CDR3: TGTGCCAGCACCACCCGGCAGGGACTTGGCTACACCTTC. It yields the protein CASTTRQGLGYTF.

As regards this clone: This specimen includes other DNA sequences encoding the same CDR3. The chain couples TRBV27 to TRBJ1-1, with unresolved D. The ends were cut back, 2 bases at V and 1 base at J, with 5 bases in the middle. In germline, CDR1 is MNHEY, CDR2 SMNVEV (reference sequence). This CDR3 contains 13 residues. In nucleotides, the CDR3 is TGTGCCAGCAGTTTAGGCAGGAACACTGAAGCTTTCTTT. This encodes CASSLGRNTEAFF.

The chain links TRBV6-5 to TRBJ2-1, with D perhaps TRBD2 (5 bases). CDR1 is MNHEY, CDR2 SVGAGI, per germline. The ends were cut back, 0 bases at V and 8 bases at J, with 8 bases in the middle. The CDR3 is made up of 13 amino acids. CDR3: CASSYSNGDEQFF. DNA for the CDR3: TGTGCCAGCAGTTACTCGAACGGGGATGAGCAGTTCTTC.

The chain is built from TRBV29-1 and TRBJ2-7, with TRBD1 identical over 7 bases. The germline V gene encodes CDR1 SQVTM and CDR2 ANQGSEA. V was clipped by 4 bases and J by 7 bases; unmatched bases: 10. The CDR3 totals 13 residues. DNA for the CDR3: TGCAGCGTTGCCCGGGACAGAGTAATGGAGCAGTACTTC. Its translation: CSVARDRVMEQYF.

The chain employs TRBV2 and TRBJ1-5; tentatively, D is TRBD1 (6 bases). Germline V lookup: CDR1 SNHLY, CDR2 FYNNEI. V dropped 8 bases and J dropped 7 bases, with 18 bases sitting between them. The CDR3 extends over 14 amino acids. The CDR3 sequence is CASLLTGGGQPQHF. The CDR3 DNA sequence: TGTGCCAGCCTTTTAACGGGAGGGGGACAGCCCCAGCATTTT.

This chain joins TRBV7-8 and TRBJ1-5; no reliable D call. V was pared by 1 base and J by 10 bases, with 17 bases between. Germline-derived CDR1 and CDR2 are SGHVS and FQNEAQ. The CDR3 totals 15 residues. The CDR3 nucleotides read TGTGCCAGCAGCTTAGGACGGCAGGCAGTTTTTCCCCAGCATTTT. Protein: CASSLGRQAVFPQHF.

This chain connects TRBV6-4 to TRBJ1-2; D is unclear. The CDR3 loop spans 13 amino acids. The germline V gene has CDR1 MRHNA and CDR2 SNTAGT. V lost 5 bases to trimming and J lost 4 bases, with 11 bases between them. In DNA form, the CDR3 reads TGTGCCAGCAGTTCCGAAGAGAGCTATGGCTACACCTTC. The encoded protein is CASSSEESYGYTF.

The J gene is TRBJ2-3, the V gene TRBV5-1; TRBD2 aligns across 8 bases. The CDR3 contains 15 residues. Germline CDR1 reads SGHRS; CDR2 reads YFSETQ. V dropped 0 bases and J dropped 4; count of bases not matched to a gene: 4. In DNA form, the CDR3 reads TGCGCCAGCAGCTTGGGGAACGGGGGGGCAGATACGCAGTATTTT. It yields the protein CASSLGNGGADTQYF. Looking up the rest from reference TRBV5-1 and TRBJ2-3 gives the full variable domain: KAGVTQTPRYLIKTRGQQVTLSCSPISGHRSVSWYQQTPGQGLQFLFEYFSETQRNKGNFPGRFSGRQFSNSRSEMNVSTLELGDSALYLCASSLGNGGADTQYFGPGTRLTVL.

The chain has TRBV29-1 and TRBJ2-1, with TRBD1 matching 7 bases. CDR1 and CDR2 from the germline V gene are SQVTM and ANQGSEA. After removal of 7 bases from V and 3 bases from J, the junction contained 6 bases not matched to a gene. CDR3 length: 13 residues. The CDR3 DNA follows: TGCAGCGCTCCGGACAGGCGCTACAATGAGCAGTTCTTC. This encodes CSAPDRRYNEQFF.

Only a few counts were recorded for this clone. J is TRBJ2-3 and V is TRBV18; the D gene is possibly TRBD2 (7 bases). The CDR3 has 15 residues. Germline lookup yields CDR1 KGHSH and CDR2 LQKENI. The V end was cut by 1 base, the J end by 5 bases, with 13 bases between. The CDR3 DNA sequence: TGTGCCAGCTCACCACATTCAGGGGAGGGAGATACGCAGTATTTT. Translated, it gives CASSPHSGEGDTQYF.

The genes are TRBV4-1 and TRBJ2-5; the D gene is possibly TRBD1 (5 bases). The CDR3 is made up of 17 amino acids. V was pared by 0 bases and J by 2 bases, with 16 bases between. The V gene's germline CDR1 is MGHRA and CDR2 YSYEKL. CDR3 nucleotide sequence: TGCGCCAGCAGCCAAGACGGCTCCCCCGACAGACAAGAGACCCAGTACTTC. Translation: CASSQDGSPDRQETQYF.

The chain joins TRBV7-2 to TRBJ1-1; TRBD1 is a possible D gene (6 bases). With 5 bases removed from V and 5 bases from J, the gap between germline ends came to 9 bases. CDR3 length: 12 amino acids. Germline CDR1 reads SGHTA; CDR2 reads FQGNSA. The DNA for the CDR3 is TGTGCCAGCAGCGCTACAGGGACTGAAGCTTTCTTT. Its translation is CASSATGTEAFF.

The rearrangement uses TRBV5-1 and TRBJ2-3, with TRBD1 matching 7 bases. This CDR3 is 17 amino acids long. CDR1 is SGHRS and CDR2 is YFSETQ in the germline V gene. The V segment lost 4 bases and the J segment 12 bases; nucleotides outside the gene matches: 23. CDR3 nucleotides: TGCGCCAGCAGCGCTATGAGGGGACAGACCCAAGGGGACAGACAGTATTTT. Its translation: CASSAMRGQTQGDRQYF.